This TCR beta chain came from a study of blood T cell repertoires in COVID-19. Study summary: Acute and convalescent COVID-19 specimens originated in the United States, Italy and Spain. T cells, B-cell-depleted T cells, or PBMCs supplied cDNA or gDNA.

The V gene's germline CDR1 is SGHRS and CDR2 YFSETQ. The CDR3 contains 13 residues. Unmatched junction bases numbered 2, after V lost 0 bases and J lost 6 bases. As handled by the study authors: Estimated nucleated cell counts came from reference gene primer amplification. Clones were read by immunoSEQ multiplex PCR, and TCRdb kept only the in-frame ones, dropping some. Clonal size and the V and J genes are those of that table, whereas D and trimming came from the DNA. The table lists 100,000 to 120,000 clones, 76% of them singletons, with less than 4% in the top ten. The chain combines TRBV5-1 with TRBJ1-2, with 7 nucleotides matching TRBD1. Sequenced input: peripheral blood. This TCR was sampled from a woman older than 75 with acute or convalescent COVID-19. The CDR3 bases are TGCGCCAGCAGCTTGGGAGGGGGCGATGGCTACACCTTC. Its translation: CASSLGGGDGYTF.